Each of the 18 T cell receptor beta chains below was sequenced from the same sample in a study of coeliac disease (dated by TCRdb to 2022 to 2024). On the study overall, not on this receptor specifically: Active coeliac intraepithelial and lamina propria samples had lower TRB and TRG repertoire clonality than controls, suggesting that diverse T cells were recruited.

These TCRs are of unknown antigen specificity. The library was made by the immunoSEQ multiplex PCR assay. The source is immuneACCESS, and TCRdb retained only in-frame sequences with V and J called. Part of the clones is not carried over; for the studies checked, unresolved V genes explain less than half of this, and the remainder is unexplained. The sample table shows about 3,000 clones, and roughly half are seen once. The ten largest make up more than 9% of the sample. Sequenced sample: intraepithelial lymphocytes from the gut. Taken with the paper, the label for cell subset or site translates to: intraepithelial cell (IEC) fraction of small intestinal biopsy. The source of these receptors is a man aged 50-59 years with active celiac disease.

J is TRBJ2-1 and V is TRBV4-1, with D possibly matching TRBD2 (6 bases). V was trimmed by 4 bases and J by 6 bases, leaving 16 bases between them. In germline, CDR1 is MGHRA, CDR2 YSYEKL. The CDR3 spans 15 residues. The CDR3 is CASSPREYPPNEQFF. CDR3 bases: TGCGCCAGCAGCCCTCGGGAGTACCCCCCCAATGAGCAGTTCTTC.

The chain uses TRBV7-9 and TRBJ2-1; TRBD2 matches at 12 bases. V was pared by 2 bases and J by 10 bases, with 6 bases of the junction left unmatched. The length of the CDR3 is 15 residues. CDR1 is SEHNR and CDR2 is FQNEAQ in the germline V gene (reference sequence). The DNA of the CDR3 is TGTGCCAGCAGCTTACTAGCGGGAGGGCCGGAGGAGCAGTTCTTC. Residues: CASSLLAGGPEEQFF.

This clone was counted a few times. The chain recombines TRBV19 with TRBJ1-4; D might be TRBD1 (6 bases). CDR3 size: 18 residues. Trimming left V 5 bases short and J 2 bases short, with 21 bases between. Germline V gives CDR1 LNHDA, CDR2 SQIVND (reference sequence). The CDR3 loop reads CASSSSPVYRATNEKLFF. CDR3 bases: TGTGCCAGTAGTTCAAGCCCGGTCTACAGGGCTACTAATGAAAAACTGTTTTTT.

The CDR3 spells CASSQGPGGGSTDTQYF. The CDR3 DNA reads as TGCGCCAGCAGCCAGGGACCAGGTGGGGGGAGCACAGATACGCAGTATTTT. The chain employs TRBV4-1 and TRBJ2-3; D perhaps matches TRBD2 (6 bases). Germline V gives CDR1 MGHRA, CDR2 YSYEKL. V gave up 3 bases and J gave up 0 bases, with 16 bases separating them. This CDR3 is built from 17 residues.

The chain combines TRBV6-9 with TRBJ1-2, with D uncertain. This CDR3 has 17 residues. The germline CDR1 and CDR2 sequences are MNHGY and SVAAGI. Trimming cost V 5 bases and J 4 bases, with 23 bases left between them. CDR3 sequence reads: CASSVTRTYGKTYGYTF. The CDR3 coding sequence is TGTGCCAGCAGTGTCACAAGGACTTACGGAAAGACCTATGGCTACACCTTC.

This chain joins TRBV7-2 and TRBJ2-1; 7 bases match TRBD1. The CDR3 contains 13 residues. Germline loops: CDR1 SGHTA, CDR2 FQGNSA. The V segment lost 5 bases and the J segment 6 bases; nucleotides outside the gene matches: 4. Written as DNA, the CDR3 is TGTGCCAGCAGCACCCGGACAGGCAATGAGCAGTTCTTC. As protein: CASSTRTGNEQFF.

This clone was counted a few times. The V gene is TRBV30, the J gene TRBJ1-2; D is uncertain. From germline, CDR1 is GTSNPN and CDR2 SVGIG (reference sequence). The CDR3 is 14 amino acids. V lost 4 bases to trimming and J lost 2 bases, with 14 bases between them. For the CDR3, the DNA is TGTGCCTGGACATCGACTGGGTCGAACTATGGCTACACCTTC. The encoded protein is CAWTSTGSNYGYTF.

The CDR3: CASSLGQSALETGELFF. In nucleotides, the CDR3 is TGCGCCAGCAGCTTGGGACAGAGCGCTTTAGAAACCGGGGAGCTGTTTTTT. The chain couples TRBV5-1 to TRBJ2-2, with D possibly being TRBD1 (5 bases). V lost 0 bases and J 5 bases, leaving 17 bases between the germline ends. Germline V gene lookup returns CDR1 SGHRS and CDR2 YFSETQ. The CDR3 extends over 17 amino acids.

This clone has just one count. The chain combines TRBV18 with TRBJ2-2; 7 nucleotides line up with TRBD2. Trimming took 0 bases from V and 6 from J; bases not matched to a gene: 13. Germline V gene sequence: CDR1 KGHSH, CDR2 LQKENI. There are 18 residues in the CDR3. CDR3: CASSPPDWGGARAGELFF. Here the CDR3 DNA reads TGTGCCAGCTCACCACCCGACTGGGGAGGGGCGCGAGCCGGGGAGCTGTTTTTT.

V and J are TRBV4-2 and TRBJ1-2; D is undetermined. Trimming shortened V by 9 bases and J by 8 bases, and 22 bases separated the two germline ends. The germline V gene has CDR1 LGHNA and CDR2 YNFKEQ. The CDR3 has 14 amino acids. CDR3 sequence reads: CARSLPGRLRGYTF. The DNA of the CDR3 is TGTGCCAGAAGCTTGCCCGGGAGGTTGAGGGGCTACACCTTC.

The rearrangement joins TRBV11-3 to TRBJ2-5, with 9 bases that match TRBD1. The CDR3 loop spans 15 amino acids. The ends lost 1 base at V and 4 bases at J; junction bases unmatched: 4. Germline CDR1 is SGHNT and CDR2 is YENEEA. The CDR3 nucleotides read TGTGCCAGCAGCTTAGGACAGGGGGGCAGAGAGACCCAGTACTTC. Translation gives CASSLGQGGRETQYF.

The J gene is TRBJ2-7, the V gene TRBV9; D perhaps matches TRBD1 (6 bases). CDR1 is SGDLS, CDR2 YYNGEE, per germline. The V end lost 4 bases, the J end lost 1 base, and 9 bases lay between the germline ends. The CDR3 totals 13 residues. CDR3 in DNA: TGTGCCAGCAGCCAACAGGGTTCCTACGAGCAGTACTTC. Encoded protein: CASSQQGSYEQYF.

This clone was seen only a few times. For the CDR3, the DNA is TGTGCCAGCAGGTTCGGGGGGGCTTACAATGAGCAGTTCTTC. This gives the protein CASRFGGAYNEQFF. The J gene is TRBJ2-1, the V gene TRBV7-8; 8 bases fit TRBD2. The germline V gene encodes CDR1 SGHVS and CDR2 FQNEAQ. J lost 4 bases, V lost 6 bases, and 5 bases had no gene match. This CDR3 contains 14 residues.

Only a few counts were recorded for this clone. The V call is TRBV14, the J call TRBJ2-3; D call uncertain. Germline CDR1 and CDR2: SGHDN and FVKESK. This CDR3 region has 14 residues. Trimming took 0 bases from V and 2 from J, leaving 6 bases between them. The CDR3, as DNA: TGTGCCAGCAGCCAAGATTGGGCCACAGATACGCAGTATTTT. This sequence encodes CASSQDWATDTQYF.

The chain is built from TRBV10-3 and TRBJ1-5; 10 bases match TRBD1. This CDR3 has 16 residues. Germline trimming cut 10 bases from V and 0 bases from J; bases unmatched to any gene: 9. Germline CDR1 ENHRY, CDR2 SYGVKD. The CDR3 region is CATAGQGINSNQPQHF. The CDR3 DNA follows: TGTGCCACCGCGGGACAGGGGATAAATAGCAATCAGCCCCAGCATTTT.

The chain joins TRBV4-3 to TRBJ2-5, with TRBD1 identical over 7 bases. CDR3 length: 15 residues. V lost 1 base, J lost 1 base, and 3 bases stayed unmatched. CDR1 is LGHNA and CDR2 is YSLEER in the germline V gene. CDR3 DNA: TGCGCCAGCAGCCAAGGGGACAGTCTCCAAGAGACCCAGTACTTC. Its translation is CASSQGDSLQETQYF.

The chain employs TRBV6-9 and TRBJ2-1; 9 nucleotides match TRBD2. Losses at the gene ends were 1 base for V and 8 bases for J; bases not matched to a gene: 9. The CDR3 spans 16 residues. The germline V gene encodes CDR1 MNHGY and CDR2 SVAAGI. The CDR3 is CASSYFGTSPTYEQFF. Here the CDR3 DNA reads TGTGCCAGCAGTTATTTCGGGACTAGCCCGACCTATGAGCAGTTCTTC.

This clone was counted only a few times. This sequence joins TRBV4-3 and TRBJ2-2; 9 bases are shared with TRBD2. Trimming took 1 base from V and 9 from J; bases not matched to a gene: 3. Germline assignment: CDR1 LGHNA and CDR2 YSLEER. The CDR3 runs to 14 residues. The CDR3 reads CASSQGSGRRELFF. CDR3 nucleotide sequence: TGCGCCAGCAGCCAAGGGAGCGGGAGGCGGGAGCTGTTTTTT.